The next 6 T cell receptor beta chains were all read from a single sample in a study of blood T cell repertoires in COVID-19. This table comes from immunoSEQ multiplex PCR, and its TCRdb copy is limited to in-frame clones, with some not included. The table lists roughly 100,000 clones, 70% to 90% of them singletons. Sequences were obtained from peripheral blood. The origin of the receptors is a man aged 50-60 years in a cohort sampled during active COVID-19.

This clone showed up just a few times. The chain recombines TRBV6-5 with TRBJ1-2; D not certain. Trimming pared 4 bases from V and 8 bases from J, leaving 14 bases between. This CDR3 is 13 amino acids long. Germline V lookup: CDR1 MNHEY, CDR2 SVGAGI. This CDR3 is CASSLTASSGYTF. The CDR3 DNA follows: TGTGCCAGCAGTTTAACAGCAAGCTCGGGCTACACCTTC.

This clone was seen once. The chain couples TRBV6-6 to TRBJ2-2, with 9 bases matching TRBD1. The CDR3 length is 14 residues. Germline V gene data show CDR1 as MNHNY and CDR2 as SVGAGI (reference sequence). V shed 11 bases, J shed 4 bases, and the junction held 8 bases outside the gene matches. The CDR3 DNA reads TGTGCCGGATCCCGGGACAGGGCCACCGGGGAGCTGTTTTTT. Amino acid sequence: CAGSRDRATGELFF.

The chain combines TRBV5-1 with TRBJ2-1; 9 nucleotides match TRBD2. This CDR3 has 13 amino acids. From germline, CDR1 is SGHRS and CDR2 YFSETQ. With 4 bases clipped from V and 12 bases from J, the junction kept 8 bases outside the gene matches. The CDR3 region has the DNA TGCGCCAGCAGCCCCAGAGCGGGGGGTTGGCAGTTCTTC. Its protein is CASSPRAGGWQFF.

With respect to this clone: The sample has other DNA sequences that encode this CDR3 too. The CDR3 is CASSIRGGSYSNQPQHF. CDR3 sequence (DNA): TGTGCCAGTAGTATAAGGGGGGGCAGCTATAGCAATCAGCCCCAGCATTTT. The chain recombines TRBV19 with TRBJ1-5; the D gene is possibly TRBD1 (6 bases). In germline, CDR1 is LNHDA, CDR2 SQIVND (reference sequence). V gave up 2 bases and J gave up 0 bases, with 14 bases separating them. This CDR3 has 17 residues.

The chain carries TRBV6-2 or TRBV6-3 and TRBJ1-2; 7 bases agree with TRBD1. The CDR3 consists of 13 residues. Germline V lookup: CDR1 MNHEY, CDR2 SVGEGT. V lost 2 bases to trimming and J lost 9 bases; unmatched junction nucleotides: 6. The CDR3 here is CASSYKTGSSYTF. CDR3 coding DNA: TGTGCCAGCAGTTACAAGACAGGGTCCAGCTACACCTTC.

This chain joins TRBV4-2 and TRBJ2-2; D remains ambiguous. The V gene lost 1 base and the J gene lost 5 bases, with 8 bases spanning the gap. Germline assignment: CDR1 LGHNA and CDR2 YNFKEQ. The CDR3 has 14 residues. The CDR3 DNA sequence: TGTGCCAGCAGCCAAGCTTTTAGTACCGGGGAGCTGTTTTTT. Amino acids: CASSQAFSTGELFF.